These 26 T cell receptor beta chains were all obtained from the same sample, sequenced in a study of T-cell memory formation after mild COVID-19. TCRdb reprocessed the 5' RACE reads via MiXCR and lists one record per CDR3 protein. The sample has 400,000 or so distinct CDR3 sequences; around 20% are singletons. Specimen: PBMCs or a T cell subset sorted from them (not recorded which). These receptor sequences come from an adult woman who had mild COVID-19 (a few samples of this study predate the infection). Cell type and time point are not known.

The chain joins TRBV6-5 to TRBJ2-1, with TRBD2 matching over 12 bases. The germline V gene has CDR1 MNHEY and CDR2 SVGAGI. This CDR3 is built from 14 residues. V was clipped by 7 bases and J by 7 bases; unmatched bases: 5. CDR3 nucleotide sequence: TGTGCCAGCACGACTAGCGGGGGTCTGAATGAGCAGTTCTTC. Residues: CASTTSGGLNEQFF.

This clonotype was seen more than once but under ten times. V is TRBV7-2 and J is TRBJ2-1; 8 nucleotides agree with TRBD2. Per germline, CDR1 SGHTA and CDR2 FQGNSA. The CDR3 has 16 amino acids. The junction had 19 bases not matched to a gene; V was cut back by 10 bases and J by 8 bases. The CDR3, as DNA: TGTGCCATCTCCTCTGGGCGGGAGGTATTTTGGGATGAGCAGTTCTTC. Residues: CAISSGREVFWDEQFF.

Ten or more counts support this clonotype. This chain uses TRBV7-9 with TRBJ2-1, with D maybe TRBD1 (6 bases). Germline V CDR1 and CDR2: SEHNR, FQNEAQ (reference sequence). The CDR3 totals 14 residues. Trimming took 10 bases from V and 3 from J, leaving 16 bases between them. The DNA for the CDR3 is TGTGCCATCTTCGACAGGAGGCGCTACAATGAGCAGTTCTTC. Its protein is CAIFDRRRYNEQFF.

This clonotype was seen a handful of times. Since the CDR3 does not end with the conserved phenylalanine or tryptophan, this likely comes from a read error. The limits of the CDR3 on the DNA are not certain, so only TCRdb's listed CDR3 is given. The CDR3: CASSGLDRS. The V call is TRBV5-1, the J call TRBJ2-7; the table assigns TRBD1, which was not confirmed against the DNA. The CDR3 adds up to 9 amino acids, both ends counted. Germline V gene lookup returns CDR1 SGHRS and CDR2 YFSETQ.

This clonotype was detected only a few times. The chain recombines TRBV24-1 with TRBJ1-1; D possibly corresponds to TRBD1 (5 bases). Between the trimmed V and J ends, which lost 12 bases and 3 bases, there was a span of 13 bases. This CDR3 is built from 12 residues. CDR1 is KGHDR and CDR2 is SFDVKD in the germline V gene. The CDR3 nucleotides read TGTGCCTCTAAATCGGGGGACACTGAAGCTTTCTTT. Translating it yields CASKSGDTEAFF.

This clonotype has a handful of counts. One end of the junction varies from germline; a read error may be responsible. This CDR3 reads CASSLERGRTGELFF. DNA of the CDR3: TGTGCCAGCAGCTTAGAACGGGGAAGGACCGGGGAGCTGTTTTTT. The chain carries TRBV5-1 and TRBJ2-2; the D gene is possibly TRBD2 (5 bases). The CDR3 runs 15 residues. Per the germline V gene, CDR1 is SGHRS and CDR2 is YFSETQ.

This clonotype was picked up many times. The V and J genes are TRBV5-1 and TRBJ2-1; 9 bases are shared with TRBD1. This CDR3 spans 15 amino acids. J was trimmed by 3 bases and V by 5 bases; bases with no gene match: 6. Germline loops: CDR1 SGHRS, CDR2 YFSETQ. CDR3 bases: TGCGCCAGCAGTCTCCGGGACAGGGACTACAATGAGCAGTTCTTC. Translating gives CASSLRDRDYNEQFF.

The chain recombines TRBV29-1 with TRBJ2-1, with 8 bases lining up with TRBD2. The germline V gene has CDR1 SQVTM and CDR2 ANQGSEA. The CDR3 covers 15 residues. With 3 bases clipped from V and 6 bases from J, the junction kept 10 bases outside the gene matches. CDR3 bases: TGCAGCGTTGATATCGAAAGCGGGAGTCCCAATGAGCAGTTCTTC. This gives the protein CSVDIESGSPNEQFF.

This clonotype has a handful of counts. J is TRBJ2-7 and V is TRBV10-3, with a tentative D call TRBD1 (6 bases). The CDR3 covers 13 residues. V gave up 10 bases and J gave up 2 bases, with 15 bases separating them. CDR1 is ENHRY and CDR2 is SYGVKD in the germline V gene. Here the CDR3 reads CATADSDAYEQYF. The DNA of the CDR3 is TGTGCCACCGCGGACAGTGATGCCTACGAGCAGTACTTC.

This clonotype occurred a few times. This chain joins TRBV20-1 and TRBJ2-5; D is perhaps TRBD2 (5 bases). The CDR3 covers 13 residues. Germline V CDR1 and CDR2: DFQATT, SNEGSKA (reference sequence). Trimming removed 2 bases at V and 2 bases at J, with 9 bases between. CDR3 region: CSARSGSQETQYF. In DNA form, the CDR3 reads TGCAGTGCTAGATCGGGATCGCAAGAGACCCAGTACTTC.

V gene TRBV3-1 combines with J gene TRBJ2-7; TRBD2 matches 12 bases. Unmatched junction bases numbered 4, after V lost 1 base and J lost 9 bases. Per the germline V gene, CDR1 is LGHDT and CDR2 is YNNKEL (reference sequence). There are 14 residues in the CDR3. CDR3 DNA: TGTGCCAGCAGCCAAGCGCTAGCGGGAGGGCCGCAGTACTTC. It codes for CASSQALAGGPQYF.

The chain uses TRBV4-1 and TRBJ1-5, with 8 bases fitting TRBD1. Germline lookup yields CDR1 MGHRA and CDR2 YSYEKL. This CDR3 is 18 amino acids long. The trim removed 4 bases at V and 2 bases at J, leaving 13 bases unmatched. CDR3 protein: CASSRGRTGLPRNQPQHF. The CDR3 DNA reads TGCGCCAGCAGCCGAGGCCGGACAGGGCTCCCTCGCAATCAGCCCCAGCATTTT.

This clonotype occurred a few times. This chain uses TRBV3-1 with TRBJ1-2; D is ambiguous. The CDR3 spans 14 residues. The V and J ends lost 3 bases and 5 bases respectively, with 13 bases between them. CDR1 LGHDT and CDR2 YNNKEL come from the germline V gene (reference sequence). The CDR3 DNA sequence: TGTGCCAGCAGCCATACACCCGACCTGTATGGCTACACCTTC. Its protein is CASSHTPDLYGYTF.

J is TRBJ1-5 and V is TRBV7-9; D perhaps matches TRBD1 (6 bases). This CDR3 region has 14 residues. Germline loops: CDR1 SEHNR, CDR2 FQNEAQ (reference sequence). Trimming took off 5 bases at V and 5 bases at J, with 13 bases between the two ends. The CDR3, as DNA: TGTGCCAGCAGCCGGGGGGGGCAAGATCAGCCCCAGCATTTT. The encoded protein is CASSRGGQDQPQHF.

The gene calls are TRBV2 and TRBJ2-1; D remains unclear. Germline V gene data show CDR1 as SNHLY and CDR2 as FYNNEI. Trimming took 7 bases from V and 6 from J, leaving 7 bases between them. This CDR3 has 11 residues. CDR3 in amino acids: CASNSLNEQFF. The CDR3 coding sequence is TGTGCCAGCAATTCCCTCAATGAGCAGTTCTTC. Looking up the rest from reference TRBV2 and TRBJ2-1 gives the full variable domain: EPEVTQTPSHQVTQMGQEVILRCVPISNHLYFYWYRQILGQKVEFLVSFYNNEISEKSEIFDDQFSVERPDGSNFTLKIRSTKLEDSAMYFCASNSLNEQFFGPGTRLTVL.

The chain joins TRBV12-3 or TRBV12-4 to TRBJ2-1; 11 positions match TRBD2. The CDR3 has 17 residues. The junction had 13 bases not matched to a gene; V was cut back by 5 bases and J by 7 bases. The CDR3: CASSPLTSGRLRNEQFF. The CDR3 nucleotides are TGTGCCAGCAGTCCGCTAACTAGCGGGAGACTCCGTAATGAGCAGTTCTTC.

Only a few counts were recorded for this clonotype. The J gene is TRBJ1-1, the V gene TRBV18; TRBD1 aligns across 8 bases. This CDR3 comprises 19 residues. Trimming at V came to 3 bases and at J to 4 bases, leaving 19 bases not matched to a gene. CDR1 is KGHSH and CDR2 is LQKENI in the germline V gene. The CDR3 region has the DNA TGTGCCAGCTCACCCCGGGACAGGCCTTTTTCAACTTCTGGCACTGAAGCTTTCTTT. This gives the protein CASSPRDRPFSTSGTEAFF.

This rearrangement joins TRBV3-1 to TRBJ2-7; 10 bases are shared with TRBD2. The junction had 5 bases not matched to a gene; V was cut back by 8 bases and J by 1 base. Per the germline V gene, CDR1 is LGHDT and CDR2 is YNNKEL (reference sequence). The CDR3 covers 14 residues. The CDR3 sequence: CASQLSGRSYEQYF. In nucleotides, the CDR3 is TGTGCCAGCCAACTTAGCGGGAGGTCCTACGAGCAGTACTTC.

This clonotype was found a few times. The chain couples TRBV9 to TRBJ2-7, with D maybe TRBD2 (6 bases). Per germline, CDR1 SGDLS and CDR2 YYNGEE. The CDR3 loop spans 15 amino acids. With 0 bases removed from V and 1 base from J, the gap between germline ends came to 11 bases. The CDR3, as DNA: TGTGCCAGCAGCGTAGGCCCCGGGGGTTCCTACGAGCAGTACTTC. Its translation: CASSVGPGGSYEQYF.

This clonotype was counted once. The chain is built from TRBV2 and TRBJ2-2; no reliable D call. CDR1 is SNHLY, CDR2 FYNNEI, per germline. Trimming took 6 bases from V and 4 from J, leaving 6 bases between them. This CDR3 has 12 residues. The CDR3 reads CASRLGTGELFF. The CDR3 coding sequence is TGTGCCAGCAGGCTGGGCACCGGGGAGCTGTTTTTT.

The CDR3 loop is CASRAGASNQPQHF. The CDR3 bases are TGTGCCTCGAGGGCCGGGGCTAGCAATCAGCCCCAGCATTTT. V and J are TRBV27 and TRBJ1-5, with D possibly being TRBD1 (5 bases). The CDR3 has 14 amino acids. Germline V gene lookup returns CDR1 MNHEY and CDR2 SMNVEV (reference sequence). The ends were cut back, 11 bases at V and 0 bases at J, with 14 bases in the middle.

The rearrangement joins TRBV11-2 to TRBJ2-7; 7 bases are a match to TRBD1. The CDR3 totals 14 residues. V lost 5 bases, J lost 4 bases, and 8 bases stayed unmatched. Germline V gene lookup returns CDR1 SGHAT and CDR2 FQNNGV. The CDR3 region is CASSETTGWYEQYF. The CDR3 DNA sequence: TGTGCCAGCAGCGAGACGACAGGGTGGTACGAGCAGTACTTC.

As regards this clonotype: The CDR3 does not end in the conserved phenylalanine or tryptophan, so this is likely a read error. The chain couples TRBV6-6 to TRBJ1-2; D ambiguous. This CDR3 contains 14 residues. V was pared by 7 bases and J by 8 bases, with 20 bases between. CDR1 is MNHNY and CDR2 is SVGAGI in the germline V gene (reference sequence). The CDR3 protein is CASTQVGRREGYTL. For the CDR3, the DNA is TGTGCCAGCACCCAAGTTGGTAGGCGGGAGGGCTACACCCTC.

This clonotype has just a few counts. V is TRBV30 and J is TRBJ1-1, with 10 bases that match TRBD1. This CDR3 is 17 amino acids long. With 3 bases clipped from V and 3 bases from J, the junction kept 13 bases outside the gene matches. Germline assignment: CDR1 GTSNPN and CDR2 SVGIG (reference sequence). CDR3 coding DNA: TGTGCCTGGAGCACCAGGGGACAGGGGTATAGGGACACTGAAGCTTTCTTT. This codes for CAWSTRGQGYRDTEAFF.

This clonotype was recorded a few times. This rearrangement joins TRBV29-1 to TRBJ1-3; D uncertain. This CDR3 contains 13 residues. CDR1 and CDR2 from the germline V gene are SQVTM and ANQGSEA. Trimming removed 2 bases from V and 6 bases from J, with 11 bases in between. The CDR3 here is CSVESRYTNTIYF. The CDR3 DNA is TGCAGCGTTGAATCTAGGTACACAAACACCATATATTTT.

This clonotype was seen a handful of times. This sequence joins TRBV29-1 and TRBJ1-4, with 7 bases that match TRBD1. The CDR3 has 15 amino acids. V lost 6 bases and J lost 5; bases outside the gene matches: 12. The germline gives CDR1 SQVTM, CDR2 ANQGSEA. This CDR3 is CSVSPGGAGNEKLFF. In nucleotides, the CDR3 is TGCAGCGTGTCCCCAGGGGGGGCCGGGAATGAAAAACTGTTTTTT.